At least ten counts were recorded for the clone carrying this T cell receptor beta chain. Its antigen is as yet unknown. The CDR3 regions of TCR beta were amplified from RNA transcripts. HTBI primers were used for first-round RT-PCR of the TCR CDR3. TCRdb ran MiXCR on the multiplex PCR reads and lists one entry per CDR3 protein. The data show 340,000 or so distinct CDR3 sequences, around a sixth seen once. The CDR3 is 16 residues long. Germline lookup yields CDR1 LGHNT and CDR2 FRNRAP. Trimming took 6 bases from V and 4 from J; bases not matched to a gene: 8. These data are taken from a study of T cells in Graves' hyperthyroidism and ophthalmopathy. The wider study: At initial diagnosis, before any treatment had begun, peripheral blood was obtained. The study's findings and limits: Most clonotypes that expanded in the thyroid above 0.001 also showed up in blood.

Thyroid ultrasound, orbital computed tomography, clinical symptoms, and serum thyroxine and TRAb underpinned diagnoses. This TCR came from a woman between 45 and 60 years old with Graves' hyperthyroidism. The chain recombines TRBV12-5 with TRBJ2-1, with TRBD1 identical over 11 bases. The sample taken for sequencing was blood. The chain's CDR3 is CASGPSGTGGYNEQFF. The CDR3 DNA reads TGTGCTAGTGGACCCTCCGGGACAGGGGGTTACAATGAGCAGTTCTTC. The variable domain in full, completed from reference TRBV12-5 and TRBJ2-1, reads DARVTQTPRHKVTEMGQEVTMRCQPILGHNTVFWYRQTMMQGLELLAYFRNRAPLDDSGMPKDRFSAEMPDATLATLKIQPSEPRDSAVYFCASGPSGTGGYNEQFFGPGTRLTVL.